The subject of this entry is one TCR beta chain. The entry originates in a study of shared T cell receptors in the human thymus. Germline V lookup: CDR1 MNHNY, CDR2 SVGAGI (reference sequence). V trimming: 8 bases; J trimming: 11 bases; junction bases outside the gene matches: 20. The CDR3 is made up of 15 amino acids. Sequenced by immunoSEQ multiplex PCR; TCRdb stores in-frame clones only, minus some. The sample consists of hundreds of thousands of clones, more than 75% of them appearing once. In addition, the sample was reused for a study of human thymus T cells. That work adds: Infants, healthy and Finnish, who were having corrective surgery for congenital heart defects served as donors. Resections were taken during corrective heart surgery, and the thymus tissue came from these. Related research described thymic repertoires that were highly overlapping among unrelated individuals.

The chain links TRBV6-6 to TRBJ1-1; 7 nucleotides align to TRBD1. Sequencing was performed on thymocytes. This receptor was obtained from a boy less than two years old with a congenital heart defect. CDR3 in amino acids: CASRFGEGGEVGAFF. In nucleotides, the CDR3 is TGTGCCAGCCGCTTTGGCGAAGGGGGCGAGGTAGGCGCTTTCTTT.